This T cell receptor (beta chain) is drawn from a study of T-cell memory formation after mild COVID-19. Regarding the study as a whole: In pre-infection memory, a portion of responding clones appeared, which suggested that cross-reactive memory joined.

CDR3 length: 17 residues. V shed 2 bases and J shed 5 bases, with 21 bases lying between them. Germline lookup yields CDR1 MGHRA and CDR2 YSYEKL. In the case of this clonotype: The antigen is undetermined.

Barcoded TCR alpha and TCR beta cDNA libraries with UMIs came from 5'RACE using constant-segment primers. TCRdb processed the 5' RACE reads anew with MiXCR; each CDR3 protein has one entry. The sample lists roughly 170,000 distinct CDR3 sequences; about a fifth were seen once. Input material: PBMCs or a T cell subset sorted from them (not recorded which). The chain recombines TRBV4-1 with TRBJ2-5; D might be TRBD1 or TRBD2, each matching 5 bases. The receptor's source is a young man who had mild COVID-19 (a few samples of this study predate the infection). Cell type and time point are not known. The CDR3 DNA sequence: TGCGCCAGCAGCCAATTTCCAGCCGGGACGTCGTTCGAGACCCAGTACTTC. It is translated as CASSQFPAGTSFETQYF.